Listed below are T cell receptor beta chains from one sample, sequenced in a study of blood T cells in healthy people across ages. TCRdb reprocessed the 5' RACE reads with MiXCR, giving one entry per CDR3 protein. The sample shows about 1,500,000 distinct CDR3 sequences, 28% of them seen only once. Sequenced: blood. The source of these receptors is a woman in her 30s in good health. Each CDR3 is given with its conserved first and last residue. The D gene is left open where the match is weak. The size field is filled for only some rows; it gives once, few, many or a size class.

TRBJ2-3	-	-	TRBV7-9	TGTGCCAGCAGCTTAGGACGGGGGATCACAGGTACGCAGTATTTT	CASSLGRGITGTQYF
TRBJ2-1	TRBD1	-	TRBV18	TGTGCCAGCTTGACAGGGATGATGAATGAGCAGTTCTTC	CASLTGMMNEQFF
TRBJ2-1	-	-	TRBV3-1	TGTGCCAGCAGCCAAAGCGGTCATGAGCGGTTCTTC	CASSQSGHERFF
TRBJ1-3	-	-	TRBV21-1	TGTGCCAGCAGCACCGGAGGGTGGAACACCATATATTTT	CASSTGGWNTIYF
TRBJ1-4	-	few	TRBV7-9	TGTGCCAGCAGCAGGGACGGATCTAATGAAAAACTGTTTTTT	CASSRDGSNEKLFF
TRBJ2-5	TRBD1	many	TRBV20-1	TGCAGTGCTCCCGGGAACAGGGGGCGGGAGACCCAGTACTTC	CSAPGNRGRETQYF
TRBJ2-1	TRBD2	-	TRBV20-1	TGCAGTGCCACCAAGACTAGCGGGGGGCCCGGGGAGCAGTTCTTC	CSATKTSGGPGEQFF
TRBJ2-5	-	-	TRBV2	TGTGCCAGCAGTGAAGACAGTTCGTCAGAGACCCAGTACTTC	CASSEDSSSETQYF
TRBJ2-1	-	many	TRBV6-2/TRBV6-3	TGCGCCAGCAGCCTCAGCGGTAACTCCTACAATGAGCAGTTCTTC	CASSLSGNSYNEQFF
TRBJ1-5	-	-	TRBV2	TGTGCCAGCAGTGAAGCGTGGGGGCAGCCCCAGCATTTT	CASSEAWGQPQHF
TRBJ2-6	-	many	TRBV5-4	TGTGCCAGCAGCTTGAGCCCCCTTCAGGGGGCCAACGTCCTGACTTTC	CASSLSPLQGANVLTF
TRBJ2-7	-	many	TRBV27	TGTGCCAGCAGGCTCGCAGGGTCTAACTACGAGCAGTACTTC	CASRLAGSNYEQYF
TRBJ2-5	TRBD2	-	TRBV12-3/TRBV12-4	TGTGCCAGCAGTCGCGCGGGACTAGACAGGGAGACCCAGTACTTC	CASSRAGLDRETQYF
TRBJ2-1	-	many	TRBV6-5	TGTGCCAGCAGTTCTTTTATCGGGGGATTAAGCTCCTACAATGAGCAGTTCTTC	CASSSFIGGLSSYNEQFF
TRBJ1-1	-	few	TRBV29-1	TGCAGCGTTGACCACTTCGGGAGGTCCGATGAAGCTTTCTTT	CSVDHFGRSDEAFF
TRBJ2-1	-	few	TRBV29-1	TGCAGCGCAAAAGCGGGCCTCTCCTACAATGAGCAGTTCTTC	CSAKAGLSYNEQFF
TRBJ2-1	-	-	TRBV7-6	TGTGCCAGCAGCTTAGTTGGGACCACCAATGAGCAGTTCTTC	CASSLVGTTNEQFF